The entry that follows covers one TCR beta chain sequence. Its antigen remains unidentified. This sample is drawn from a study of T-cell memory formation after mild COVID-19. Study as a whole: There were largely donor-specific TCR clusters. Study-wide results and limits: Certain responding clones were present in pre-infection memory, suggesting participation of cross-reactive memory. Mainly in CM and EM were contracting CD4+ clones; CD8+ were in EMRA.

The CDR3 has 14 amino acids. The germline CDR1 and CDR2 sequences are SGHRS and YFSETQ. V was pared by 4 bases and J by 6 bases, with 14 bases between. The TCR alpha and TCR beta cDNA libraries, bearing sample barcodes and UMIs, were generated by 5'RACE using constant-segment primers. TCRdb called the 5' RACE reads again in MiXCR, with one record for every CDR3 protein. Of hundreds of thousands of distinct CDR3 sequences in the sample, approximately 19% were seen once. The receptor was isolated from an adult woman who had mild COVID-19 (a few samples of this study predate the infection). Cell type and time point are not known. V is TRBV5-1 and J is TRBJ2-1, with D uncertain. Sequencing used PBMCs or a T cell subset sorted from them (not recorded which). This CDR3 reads CASSPLVASNEQFF. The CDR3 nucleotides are TGCGCCAGCAGCCCCCTCGTCGCGAGCAATGAGCAGTTCTTC.